These T cell receptor beta chains were read from a single sample in a study of blood T cell repertoires in COVID-19. Method: immunoSEQ multiplex PCR; TCRdb's copy keeps in-frame clones and lacks some. The repertoire consists of some 260,000 clones, with 88% occurring once and the leading ten covering roughly 10%. The sequenced material came from peripheral blood. Source of these receptors: a woman aged 65 to 85 with COVID-19, enrolled during active disease. The CDR3 runs from the conserved cysteine through the conserved F or W. The D gene is left open where the match is weak.

J gene,V gene,D gene,CDR3 protein
TRBJ2-1,TRBV11-3,NA,CASSLAEALQFF
TRBJ2-2,TRBV14,TRBD2,CASAGLAGTGELFF
TRBJ2-7,TRBV12-3/TRBV12-4,NA,CASSLDPLEQYF
TRBJ2-7,TRBV2,NA,CASSEQGQASYEQYF
TRBJ1-5,TRBV5-5,TRBD1,CASSLRGQEQPQHF
TRBJ1-1,TRBV15,NA,CATRRDFTEAFF
TRBJ1-2,TRBV3-1/TRBV3-2,NA,CASSPGYGYTF
TRBJ1-2,TRBV15,NA,CATSSKGVGYTF
TRBJ1-5,TRBV6-5,NA,CASSSRRDQPQHF
TRBJ2-6,TRBV13,TRBD2,CASRGVHSGANVLTF
TRBJ2-7,TRBV5-1,NA,CASSLQQGPYEQYF
TRBJ2-2,TRBV4-2,NA,CASSQGLAKTGELFF
TRBJ2-2,TRBV7-3,TRBD2,CASSPRSSGNTGELFF
TRBJ1-2,TRBV19,TRBD1,CASSDGTGRANYGYTF
TRBJ1-4,TRBV11-3,NA,CASSSLTLGGKLFF